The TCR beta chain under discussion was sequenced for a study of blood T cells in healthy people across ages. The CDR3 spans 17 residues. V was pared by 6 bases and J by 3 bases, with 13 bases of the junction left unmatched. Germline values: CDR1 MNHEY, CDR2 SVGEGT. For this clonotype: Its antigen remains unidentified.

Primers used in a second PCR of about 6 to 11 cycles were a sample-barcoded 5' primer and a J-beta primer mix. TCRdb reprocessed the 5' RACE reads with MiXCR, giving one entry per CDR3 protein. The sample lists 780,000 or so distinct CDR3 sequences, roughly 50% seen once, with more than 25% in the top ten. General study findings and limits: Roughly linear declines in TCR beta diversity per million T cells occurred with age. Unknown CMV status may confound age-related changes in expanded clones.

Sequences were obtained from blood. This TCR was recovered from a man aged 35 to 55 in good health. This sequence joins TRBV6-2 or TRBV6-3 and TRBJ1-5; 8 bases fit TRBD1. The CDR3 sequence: CASSRTGVQGDNQPQHF. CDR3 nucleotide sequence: TGTGCCAGCAGCCGGACCGGAGTACAGGGGGACAATCAGCCCCAGCATTTT.